This record covers a single T cell receptor beta chain. Its antigen is currently not known. Base qualities are not recorded, but no much larger clone differs from it by a single base. The immunoSEQ hsTCRB v3.0 assay was used at survey level resolution to sequence the TRB variable region. TRB sequencing targeted a depth of 40,000-50,000 T-cell genomes per sample. An Illumina MiSeq with a v3 150-cycle kit was used to sequence the pooled TRB libraries. As for the original processing: Repertoire analysis was run in R within a reproducible Nextflow workflow that covered QC, data transformation and analysis. LymphoSeq2, an R package for AIRR-Seq data exploration, was used to implement custom analyses. A few samples yielding fewer than 5000 total TRB sequences were excluded, leaving more than 150 analyzed HIV repertoires. Among the 170 to 200 retained HIV repertoires, 55 to 65 were collected before ART initiation and over 120 were collected after ART initiation. Repertoires were downsampled to 5000 TRB nucleotide sequences, with summary statistics averaged over 100 downsampling iterations. Only TRB sequences with CDR3 regions of at least seven amino acids were retained for analysis. A Shannon entropy-derived clonality score and the Gini coefficient were used to measure diversity. In the repertoire networks, any two of the top 5000 CDR3 amino acid sequences were connected whenever the two sequences differed by an edit distance of one. Antigen specificity groups and MHC restriction were predicted for TRB CDR3 amino acid sequences with GLIPH2. Known CMV, EBV, HIV or tissue antigen associations were flagged by matching CDR3 amino acid sequences against VDJdb and McPAS-TCR. Pre-ART, post-ART and control groups were compared with Wilcoxon signed-rank tests and Holm-Bonferroni correction. The table was pulled from immuneACCESS by TCRdb, which kept in-frame rearrangements only. Such tables lose some clones; where checked, under half of the loss comes from unresolved V genes, and the rest has no known cause. The DNA was the basis for D and trimming; V, J and clone size are from that table. The sample yields tens of thousands of clones; approximately 85% were counted once. Clones ranked in the top ten supply approximately 3.6% of the sample.

To be included, a participant needed at least one PBMC sample from before ART initiation plus at least two post-ART samples. Every participant with HIV received treatment in the United States of America. Before DNA extraction, cryopreserved samples containing 1-10 million PBMC were thawed and washed. At the time of the earliest PBMC sample for each participant with HIV, ages ranged from roughly 23 to 55 years. Per participant, PBMC samples came from 1-4 timepoints prior to ART initiation and 2-8 timepoints following ART initiation, for a median of 7 samples. Serial HIV viral load, CD4+ T-cell count, ART history and demographic data were obtained for every participant. Genomic DNA was extracted from unsorted PBMC with a Qiagen kit on a QIAcube, with processing performed in batches of 12 samples. This sample stems from a study of long-term antiretroviral therapy in people with HIV (dated by TCRdb to about 2022). Some background on the complete study: The earliest samples were collected roughly a decade before the 2015 WHO recommendation for immediate ART, at a time when ART was usually postponed until CD4 counts fell. From fewer than 35 adults with confirmed HIV infection, the cohort provided over 150 cryopreserved PBMC samples, gathered serially across a mean of about six years (range 1-12). Among the approximately 30 participants with HIV, ten to eleven were female. No cross-contamination during QIAcube processing was seen in test extractions of a monoclonal T-cell line run alongside roughly 35 polyclonal samples. This retrospective serial study examined whether starting ART and sustained HIV suppression were associated with changes in the composition and diversity of the TRB repertoire in peripheral blood. What the work shows at the level of the full study, not this receptor alone: The samples span the years 2004 to 2017, and the ART regimens used at that time may not be as effective as current regimens. No data were available on ART adherence, viral resistance or therapy changes, limiting inferences about post-ART repertoire changes. Starting ART was linked to a significant rise in TRB diversity, yet even with long-term ART the diversity remained significantly lower than in transplant donor controls. Since PBMC availability was limited, sequencing covered only the TCR beta chain, with no alpha chain pairing. Because pre-ART samples had limited cell numbers, unsorted PBMC were profiled rather than sorted CD4+ and CD8+ T cells. The repertoire was dominated across all time points by expanded TRB clones identified before ART initiation, although this dominance was seen to fluctuate and to decrease in many PLHIV after ART. CDR3 length ranges in HIV repertoires were narrower than in controls, and network structure suggested an antigen-experienced repertoire with only a slight naive shift after ART.

Reading from cysteine to phenylalanine, the CDR3 counts 12 amino acids. Only the CDR3 part of the read is kept: 36 bases, read in frame from the first base. The junction shows trimming of 3 bases on V and 5 bases on J, plus 2 bases between the germline ends. CDR1 SGHTA and CDR2 FQGNSA are derived from the germline V gene. The clonotype originates from a man between 18 and 35 years old with HIV. This chain is built from TRBV7-2 and TRBJ1-6, with the D segment identity uncertain. The sequencing here drew on unsorted PBMCs, taken 0.8 years before starting antiretroviral therapy. The DNA sequence is TGTGCCAGCAGCTTTGATAATTCACCCCTCCACTTT. This codes for CASSFDNSPLHF.